This TCR beta chain emerged from a study of identical twins. General study findings and limits: Researchers reported excess low generation probability among twin-shared out-of-frame alpha sequences. With abundant cord blood beta clonotypes, insertions were fewer; memory repertoires showed no such pattern.

This clonotype was seen a handful of times. Its cognate antigen is unknown. This CDR3 contains 15 residues. The V end was cut by 0 bases, the J end by 2 bases, with 8 bases between. Germline V CDR1 and CDR2: MNHEY, SVGAGI. Via MiXCR, TCRdb re-called the 5' RACE reads, giving one row per CDR3 protein. This sample has 500,000 to 600,000 distinct CDR3 sequences, with approximately 22% found just once. The data also belong to a second study, concerning T cells expressing NK-cell markers. From that report: The CD3+CD56-NKG2C+ fraction of a handful of donors was likewise dominated by these clonotypes.

The receptor's source is a woman under 30 in good health. This chain connects TRBV6-5 to TRBJ2-1, with D possibly being TRBD1 (6 bases). Specimen: CD4+ T cells sorted from blood. The CDR3 loop is CASSYSGTTYNEQFF. CDR3 coding DNA: TGTGCCAGCAGTTACTCCGGGACAACCTACAATGAGCAGTTCTTC.